This is a list of T cell receptor beta chains from one sample in a study of T-cell memory formation after mild COVID-19. Via MiXCR, TCRdb re-called the 5' RACE reads, giving one row per CDR3 protein. The table records around 110,000 distinct CDR3 sequences, around an eighth of them present only once. Sequences were obtained from PBMCs or a T cell subset sorted from them (not recorded which). The origin of the receptors is an adult woman who had mild COVID-19 (a few samples of this study predate the infection). Cell type and time point are not known. CDR3s leave out the opening cysteine and the closing phenylalanine or tryptophan. Part of the rows lack a size; the others show once, few, many or a class for expanded clones.

v_gene	abundance	j_gene	CDR3aa
TRBV4-1	few	TRBJ1-2	ASSPDRENYGYT
TRBV7-3	many	TRBJ2-7	ASSLEGSQGSEQY
TRBV4-3	NA	TRBJ2-3	ASSHTSGSAYGTDTQY
TRBV7-2	few	TRBJ2-2	ASSPWTGGGPGELF
TRBV3-1	few	TRBJ2-7	ASSQEESSGYYEQY
TRBV20-1	many	TRBJ2-3	SARDLHSGEIDTQY
TRBV12-3/TRBV12-4	few	TRBJ1-2	ASSFGTGDYGYT
TRBV7-9	NA	TRBJ2-1	ASSLRDFYNEQF
TRBV12-3/TRBV12-4	once	TRBJ2-5	ASDRGQETQY
TRBV19	NA	TRBJ1-1	ASSWGEGTEAF
TRBV6-2/TRBV6-3	NA	TRBJ2-3	ASSYAIAGVPTDTQY
TRBV6-5	many	TRBJ2-3	ASSLEGSSTDTQY
TRBV7-6	NA	TRBJ2-5	ASGGLEETQY
TRBV7-8	many	TRBJ2-7	ASSPLDSLSYEQY
TRBV9	many	TRBJ2-1	ASSVVDDNEQF
TRBV13	NA	TRBJ2-7	ASSMGQSYEQY
TRBV11-2	NA	TRBJ2-1	ASSFPPGTGGYNEQF
TRBV29-1	NA	TRBJ1-1	SAWLGTANTEAF
TRBV24-1	NA	TRBJ2-7	ATYDRLKGYEQY
TRBV15	NA	TRBJ1-2	ATSREIVGQTNYGYT
TRBV20-1	NA	TRBJ1-1	SARDPLGRSEAF
TRBV4-2	NA	TRBJ2-2	ASSQGLAGGYTGELF
TRBV14	few	TRBJ2-1	ASSQVASGKQF
TRBV7-3	NA	TRBJ2-5	ASSSPGLTETQY
TRBV24-1	many	TRBJ2-7	ATSDRREWGYEQY
TRBV5-6	many	TRBJ2-5	ASSPGPGQETQY
TRBV7-9	NA	TRBJ2-3	ASSSPGLPDTQY
TRBV4-1	once	TRBJ2-7	ARSQEGDSSYEQY
TRBV5-4	few	TRBJ2-1	ASSLGTSAGNEQF
TRBV27	NA	TRBJ2-6	ASSLSVSGANVLT
TRBV5-1	few	TRBJ1-1	ASNPGRVNTEAF
TRBV20-1	many	TRBJ2-7	SAAPTSRGYEQY
TRBV7-9	NA	TRBJ2-7	ASSFTGEEQY
TRBV6-5	NA	TRBJ2-7	ASSSEEVAGVYEQY
TRBV29-1	NA	TRBJ2-2	SETTNTGELF
TRBV19	NA	TRBJ2-7	ASGAGYTYEQY
TRBV12-3/TRBV12-4	NA	TRBJ1-1	ASSPETGYKNTEAF
TRBV13	NA	TRBJ2-7	ASSQDRGNEQY
TRBV7-9	NA	TRBJ2-7	ASSLGIGGVYEQY
TRBV7-9	NA	TRBJ2-7	ASSKPGTGWEQY
TRBV29-1	few	TRBJ2-7	SFTGNSYEQY
TRBV12-3/TRBV12-4	NA	TRBJ1-2	ASSPPGYGYT
TRBV7-7	many	TRBJ2-5	ASSWDRDGETQY
TRBV5-1	many	TRBJ2-7	ASKQGYEQY
TRBV7-9	many	TRBJ2-1	ASSSDRSNEQF
TRBV6-2/TRBV6-3	few	TRBJ2-2	ASTYSLQGGGEYTGELF
TRBV2	few	TRBJ2-7	ASSDRGSSYEQY
TRBV12-3/TRBV12-4	NA	TRBJ1-4	ASSLAGLGNEKLF
TRBV5-6	many	TRBJ2-3	ASSFLADTQY
TRBV9	few	TRBJ2-7	ASSVDTSHYEQY
TRBV7-9	NA	TRBJ2-6	ASRPTGFSGANVLT